The 18 T cell receptor beta chains presented below share a single source sample, sequenced in a study of cytomegalovirus exposure and HLA in healthy donors. Primers included in the PCR were 60 Vbeta and 13 Jbeta primers. Only in-frame clones appear in the TCRdb table, and some are missing; sequencing was by immunoSEQ multiplex PCR. The sample lists some 130,000 clones, around three quarters occurring once. Material: PBMCs. The receptors derive from a woman between 50 and 59 years old in good health and CMV-seronegative.

The chain recombines TRBV6-1 with TRBJ1-1; D unresolved. CDR1 MNHNS and CDR2 SASEGT come from the germline V gene. V lost 0 bases to trimming and J lost 7 bases, with 9 bases between them. The CDR3 spans 13 residues. Here the CDR3 reads CASSEAYRNEAFF. The CDR3 DNA reads TGTGCCAGCAGTGAAGCGTACAGAAATGAAGCTTTCTTT.

The chain carries TRBV28 and TRBJ2-3, with 9 nucleotides matching TRBD1. The CDR3 covers 15 residues. V shed 4 bases, J shed 2 bases, and the junction held 4 bases outside the gene matches. Germline assignment: CDR1 MDHEN and CDR2 SYDVKM. Here the CDR3 DNA reads TGTGCCAGCAGTTCATACAGGGGGCTCACAGATACGCAGTATTTT. Protein: CASSSYRGLTDTQYF.

The chain links TRBV19 to TRBJ1-5, with 7 bases fitting TRBD1. The CDR3 has 14 residues. V was clipped by 5 bases and J by 0 bases; unmatched bases: 1. The germline gives CDR1 LNHDA, CDR2 SQIVND (reference sequence). The CDR3 DNA follows: TGTGCCAGTAGTCGACAGGGTAGCAATCAGCCCCAGCATTTT. Translated: CASSRQGSNQPQHF.

J is TRBJ2-1 and V is TRBV7-2, with D perhaps TRBD2 (6 bases). Trimming took 8 bases from V and 0 from J, leaving 11 bases between them. This CDR3 has 14 residues. CDR1 SGHTA and CDR2 FQGNSA come from the germline V gene. This chain's CDR3 is CASRDWSSYNEQFF. CDR3 nucleotide sequence: TGTGCCAGCCGGGACTGGAGCTCCTACAATGAGCAGTTCTTC.

The V and J genes are TRBV29-1 and TRBJ1-1; D is possibly TRBD1 (5 bases). This CDR3 has 14 amino acids. Per the germline V gene, CDR1 is SQVTM and CDR2 is ANQGSEA. Trimming shortened V by 4 bases and J by 1 base, and 13 bases separated the two germline ends. This CDR3 reads CSVVREGTNTEAFF. The CDR3 nucleotides are TGCAGCGTTGTACGGGAGGGGACGAACACTGAAGCTTTCTTT.

This clone was counted between two and nine times. Here the CDR3 reads CAWRADRVAYEQYF. CDR3 DNA sequence: TGTGCCTGGAGGGCGGACAGGGTTGCCTACGAGCAGTACTTC. The chain is built from TRBV30 and TRBJ2-7, with 8 bases aligning to TRBD1. With V trimmed by 3 bases and J by 2 bases, 6 bases remained unmatched. Germline assignment: CDR1 GTSNPN and CDR2 SVGIG (reference sequence). This CDR3 is 14 amino acids long.

This clone was detected only once. The rearrangement joins TRBV20-1 to TRBJ2-3, with a tentative D call TRBD2 (6 bases). The germline CDR1 and CDR2 sequences are DFQATT and SNEGSKA (reference sequence). The V gene lost 7 bases and the J gene lost 4 bases, with 9 bases spanning the gap. CDR3 size: 11 residues. The CDR3 region is CSERRADTQYF. The CDR3 bases are TGCAGTGAAAGGAGGGCAGATACGCAGTATTTT.

This clone has more than one count but fewer than ten. The gene calls are TRBV9 and TRBJ1-2; 7 bases line up with TRBD1. The CDR3 is made up of 15 amino acids. V was clipped by 2 bases and J by 4 bases; unmatched bases: 8. The germline CDR1 and CDR2 sequences are SGDLS and YYNGEE. CDR3: CASSVTAGGTYGYTF. The CDR3 DNA is TGTGCCAGCAGCGTGACGGCAGGGGGAACCTATGGCTACACCTTC.

The V and J genes are TRBV9 and TRBJ1-1, with 8 bases lining up with TRBD1. CDR3 length: 15 residues. Germline V gene sequence: CDR1 SGDLS, CDR2 YYNGEE. Trimming cost V 4 bases and J 4 bases; bases outside gene matches: 9. CDR3 protein: CASSRTGTGLTEAFF. The CDR3 DNA follows: TGTGCCAGCAGCAGAACCGGGACAGGTCTCACTGAAGCTTTCTTT.

DNA of the CDR3: TGTGCCAGCAGTGATTCAGGGGCGGTTCAGCCCCAGCATTTT. Translation: CASSDSGAVQPQHF. The chain joins TRBV25-1 to TRBJ1-5; possible D gene TRBD1, 6 bases. CDR3 size: 14 residues. V lost 3 bases, J lost 6 bases, and 12 bases lay in between. The V gene's germline CDR1 is MGHDK and CDR2 SYGVNS.

J is TRBJ1-2 and V is TRBV19; D possibly corresponds to TRBD1 (5 bases). Per germline, CDR1 LNHDA and CDR2 SQIVND (reference sequence). The V end lost 3 bases, the J end lost 5 bases, and 22 bases lay between the germline ends. The CDR3 contains 17 residues. Here the CDR3 reads CASSIRRQRGMGYGYTF. CDR3 nucleotides: TGTGCCAGTAGTATTCGTCGTCAGCGGGGGATGGGGTATGGCTACACCTTC.

V and J are TRBV5-4 and TRBJ1-2; the D is unclear. The CDR3 has 13 amino acids. V was cut by 7 bases and J by 4 bases, with 14 bases left in between. The germline CDR1 and CDR2 sequences are SGHNT and YYREEE (reference sequence). CDR3 in amino acids: CASSRGGGYGYTF. The CDR3 nucleotides are TGTGCCAGCTCGCGGGGTGGAGGCTATGGCTACACCTTC.

Remarks on this clone: This same CDR3 is encoded by further DNA sequences in the sample. This chain connects TRBV9 to TRBJ1-2, with 12 bases matching TRBD1. Germline assignment: CDR1 SGDLS and CDR2 YYNGEE. This CDR3 is built from 15 residues. Trimming removed 1 base from V and 8 bases from J; junction bases left unmatched: 6. This CDR3 reads CASSVTSGQGAGYTF. The CDR3 DNA sequence: TGTGCCAGCAGCGTAACGTCGGGACAGGGGGCGGGCTACACCTTC. The variable domain in full, with the rest retrieved from reference TRBV9 and TRBJ1-2, is DSGVTQTPKHLITATGQRVTLRCSPRSGDLSVYWYQQSLDQGLQFLIQYYNGEERAKGNILERFSAQQFPDLHSELNLSSLELGDSALYFCASSVTSGQGAGYTFGSGTRLTVV.

The chain couples TRBV5-3 to TRBJ2-3, with 7 positions matching TRBD2. TRBV5-3 carries the ORF label, with uncertain function. With 0 bases clipped from V and 3 bases from J, the junction kept 10 bases outside the gene matches. The CDR3 totals 17 residues. CDR3 loop: CARSLGGGRSGTDTQYF. CDR3 DNA sequence: TGTGCCAGAAGCTTGGGAGGCGGGAGAAGTGGAACAGATACGCAGTATTTT.

The J gene is TRBJ2-2, the V gene TRBV7-2, with D uncertain. V gave up 2 bases and J gave up 3 bases, with 7 bases separating them. From germline, CDR1 is SGHTA and CDR2 FQGNSA. The CDR3 totals 14 residues. DNA for the CDR3: TGTGCCAGCAGCTTAAGCCCCGACACCGGGGAGCTGTTTTTT. Translating it yields CASSLSPDTGELFF.

This clone was observed once. The chain couples TRBV30 to TRBJ2-7; tentatively, D is TRBD2 (5 bases). The CDR3 sequence is 11 residues long. With 4 bases removed from V and 3 bases from J, the gap between germline ends came to 7 bases. CDR1 is GTSNPN, CDR2 SVGIG, per germline (reference sequence). The CDR3 spells CAWTGVYEQYF. DNA for the CDR3: TGTGCCTGGACCGGGGTCTACGAGCAGTACTTC.

The V call is TRBV19, the J call TRBJ2-2; perhaps TRBD1 as D (5 bases). Germline V gene sequence: CDR1 LNHDA, CDR2 SQIVND (reference sequence). CDR3 length equals 14 residues. The ends were cut back, 6 bases at V and 2 bases at J, with 10 bases in the middle. CDR3 sequence: CASRSQGNTGELFF. CDR3 nucleotide sequence: TGTGCCAGTAGGTCGCAGGGTAACACCGGGGAGCTGTTTTTT. Full variable domain (missing parts from reference TRBV19 and TRBJ2-2): DGGITQSPKYLFRKEGQNVTLSCEQNLNHDAMYWYRQDPGQGLRLIYYSQIVNDFQKGDIAEGYSVSREKKESFPLTVTSAQKNPTAFYLCASRSQGNTGELFFGEGSRLTVL.

This rearrangement joins TRBV4-2 to TRBJ2-5, with 9 bases matching TRBD2. Germline V gene lookup returns CDR1 LGHNA and CDR2 YNFKEQ. The CDR3 has 18 amino acids. V gave up 1 base and J gave up 5 bases; unmatched junction bases: 14. The CDR3, as DNA: TGTGCCAGCAGCCAAGTCGCTCGTAGCGGGAGTCAGGGTGAGACCCAGTACTTC. It specifies CASSQVARSGSQGETQYF.